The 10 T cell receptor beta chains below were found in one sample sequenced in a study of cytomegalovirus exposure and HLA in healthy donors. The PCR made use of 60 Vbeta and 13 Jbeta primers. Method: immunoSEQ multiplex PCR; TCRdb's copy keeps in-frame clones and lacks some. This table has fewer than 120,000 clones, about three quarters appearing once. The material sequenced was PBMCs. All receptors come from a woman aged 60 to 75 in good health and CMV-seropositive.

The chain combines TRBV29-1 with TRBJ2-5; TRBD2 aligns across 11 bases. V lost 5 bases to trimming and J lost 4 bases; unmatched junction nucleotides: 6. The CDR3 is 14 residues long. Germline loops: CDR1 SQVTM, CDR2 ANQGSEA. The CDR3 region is CSVLVLAGAETQYF. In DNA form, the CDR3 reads TGCAGCGTTCTAGTACTAGCGGGAGCAGAGACCCAGTACTTC. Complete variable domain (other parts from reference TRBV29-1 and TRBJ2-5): SAVISQKPSRDICQRGTSLTIQCQVDSQVTMMFWYRQQPGQSLTLIATANQGSEATYESGFVIDKFPISRPNLTFSTLTVSNMSPEDSSIYLCSVLVLAGAETQYFGPGTRLLVL.

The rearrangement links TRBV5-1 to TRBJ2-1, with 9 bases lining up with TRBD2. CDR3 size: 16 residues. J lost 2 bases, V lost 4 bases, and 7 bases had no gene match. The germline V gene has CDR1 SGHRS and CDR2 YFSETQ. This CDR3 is CASSLGGRVTYNEQFF. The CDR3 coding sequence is TGCGCCAGCAGCCTCGGCGGGAGGGTCACCTACAATGAGCAGTTCTTC. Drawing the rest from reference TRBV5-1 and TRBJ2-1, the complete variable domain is KAGVTQTPRYLIKTRGQQVTLSCSPISGHRSVSWYQQTPGQGLQFLFEYFSETQRNKGNFPGRFSGRQFSNSRSEMNVSTLELGDSALYLCASSLGGRVTYNEQFFGPGTRLTVL.

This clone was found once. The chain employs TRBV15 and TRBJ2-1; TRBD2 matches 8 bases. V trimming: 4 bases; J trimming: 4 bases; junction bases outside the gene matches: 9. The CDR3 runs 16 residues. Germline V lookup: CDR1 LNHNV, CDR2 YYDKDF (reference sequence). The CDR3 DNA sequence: TGTGCCACCAGCAAGTCAGCGGGAGAGGGGTACAATGAGCAGTTCTTC. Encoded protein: CATSKSAGEGYNEQFF.

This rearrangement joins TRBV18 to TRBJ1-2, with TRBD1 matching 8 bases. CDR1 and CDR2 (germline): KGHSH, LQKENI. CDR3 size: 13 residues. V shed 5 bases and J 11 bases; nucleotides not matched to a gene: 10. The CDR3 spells CASSYGQGVGYTF. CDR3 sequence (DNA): TGTGCCAGCTCATACGGACAGGGAGTTGGATACACCTTC. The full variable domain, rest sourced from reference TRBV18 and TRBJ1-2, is NAGVMQNPRHLVRRRGQEARLRCSPMKGHSHVYWYRQLPEEGLKFMVYLQKENIIDESGMPKERFSAEFPKEGPSILRIQQVVRGDSAAYFCASSYGQGVGYTFGSGTRLTVV.

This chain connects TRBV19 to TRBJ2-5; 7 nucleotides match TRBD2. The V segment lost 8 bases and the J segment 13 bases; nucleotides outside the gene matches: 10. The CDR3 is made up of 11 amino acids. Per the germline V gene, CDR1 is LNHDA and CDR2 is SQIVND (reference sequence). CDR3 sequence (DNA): TGTGCCAGTTCGGGGTCGGGCGGGGGGTACTTC. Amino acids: CASSGSGGGYF.

The CDR3 region has the DNA TGTGCCAGCAGCCCTGATCCGATAAGGGGGACCCAGTACTTC. Its translation is CASSPDPIRGTQYF. The chain employs TRBV7-7 and TRBJ2-5, with a possible D match to TRBD1 (5 bases). The CDR3 extends over 14 amino acids. Germline V gene lookup returns CDR1 SSHAT and CDR2 FNYEAQ (reference sequence). The V end was cut by 5 bases, the J end by 7 bases, with 17 bases between.

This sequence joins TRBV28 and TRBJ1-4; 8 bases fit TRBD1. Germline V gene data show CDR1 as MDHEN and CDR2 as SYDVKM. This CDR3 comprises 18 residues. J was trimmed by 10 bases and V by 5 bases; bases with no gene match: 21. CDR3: CASSLGIGPAGGNGKLFF. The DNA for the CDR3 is TGTGCCAGCAGTCTTGGTATCGGTCCCGCAGGGGGCAACGGAAAACTGTTTTTT.

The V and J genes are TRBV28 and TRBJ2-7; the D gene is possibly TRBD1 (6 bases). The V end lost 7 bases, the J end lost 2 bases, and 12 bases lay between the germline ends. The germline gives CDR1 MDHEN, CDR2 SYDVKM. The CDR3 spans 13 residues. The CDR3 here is CASTWTAAYEQYF. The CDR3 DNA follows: TGTGCCAGCACCTGGACAGCCGCCTACGAGCAGTACTTC.

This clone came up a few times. The CDR3 region is CASSLKGQGEINTEAFF. CDR3 DNA: TGTGCCAGCAGCTTGAAGGGACAGGGGGAGATAAACACTGAAGCTTTCTTT. This sequence joins TRBV7-9 and TRBJ1-1; 11 bases match TRBD1. Germline trimming cut 3 bases from V and 2 bases from J; bases unmatched to any gene: 8. CDR3 length: 17 residues. Per germline, CDR1 SEHNR and CDR2 FQNEAQ (reference sequence).

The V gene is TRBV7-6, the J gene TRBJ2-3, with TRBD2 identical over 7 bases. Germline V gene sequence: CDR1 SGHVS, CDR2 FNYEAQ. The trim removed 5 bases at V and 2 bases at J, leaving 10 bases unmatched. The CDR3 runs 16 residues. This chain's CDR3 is CASSGGGFTSTDTQYF. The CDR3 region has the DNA TGTGCCAGCAGCGGGGGGGGTTTTACGTCCACAGATACGCAGTATTTT.